Below are 28 T cell receptor beta chains sequenced from a single sample in a study of monozygotic twins with inflammatory bowel disease. TCRdb re-called the 5' RACE reads; one entry per CDR3 protein, DNA not given. The sample totals about 380,000 distinct CDR3 sequences. The sequenced sample consisted of blood. These receptors were obtained from a human donor with ulcerative colitis or Crohn's disease, or a healthy co-twin of an affected twin (not recorded which).

This chain joins TRBV29-1 and TRBJ2-5; TCRdb calls TRBD2, which cannot be checked without DNA. Germline V CDR1 and CDR2: SQVTM, ANQGSEA. CDR3 size: 14 residues. The CDR3 here is CSVEGVAGQETQYF.

The chain joins TRBV5-1 to TRBJ1-4; TCRdb calls TRBD1, which cannot be checked without DNA. The CDR3 has 14 residues. Germline CDR1 reads SGHRS; CDR2 reads YFSETQ. Here the CDR3 reads CASSPGQGDEKLFF.

The gene calls are TRBV6-6 and TRBJ1-5. This CDR3 region has 14 residues. Germline-derived CDR1 and CDR2 are MNHNY and SVGAGI (reference sequence). CDR3 loop: CASSYSGAWEPQHF.

The V call is TRBV5-1, the J call TRBJ1-4; the TCRdb call, TRBD1, lacks DNA for checking. From germline, CDR1 is SGHRS and CDR2 YFSETQ. There are 16 residues in the CDR3. The CDR3 loop reads CASSGGARSSNEKLFF.

This sequence joins TRBV14 and TRBJ2-3; TCRdb lists TRBD1, though no DNA is available to test this call. The CDR3 consists of 16 residues. CDR1 and CDR2 (germline): SGHDN, FVKESK. CDR3 loop: CASHPESGKSTDTQYF.

The CDR3 loop reads CASSLAGDTYFNEKLFF. The V gene is TRBV7-8, the J gene TRBJ1-4. Germline V gene lookup returns CDR1 SGHVS and CDR2 FQNEAQ. This CDR3 spans 17 amino acids. Drawing the rest from reference TRBV7-8 and TRBJ1-4, the complete variable domain is GAGVSQSPRYKVAKRGQDVALRCDPISGHVSLFWYQQALGQGPEFLTYFQNEAQLDKSGLPSDRFFAERPEGSVSTLKIQRTQQEDSAVYLCASSLAGDTYFNEKLFFGSGTQLSVL.

The CDR3 here is CASSYGPGAYNEQFF. V and J are TRBV6-5 and TRBJ2-1; TCRdb picks TRBD1, but there is no DNA to check that call. The CDR3 length is 15 residues. Germline CDR1 MNHEY, CDR2 SVGAGI.

The CDR3 region is CSARQDRGRWEQYF. This chain links TRBV20-1 with TRBJ2-7; TCRdb calls TRBD1, which cannot be checked without DNA. This CDR3 is built from 14 residues. The germline V gene encodes CDR1 DFQATT and CDR2 SNEGSKA (reference sequence).

The chain links TRBV5-1 to TRBJ2-7; TCRdb returns TRBD1, unconfirmable since there is no DNA. The CDR3 totals 13 residues. Looked up from germline, CDR1 is SGHRS and CDR2 is YFSETQ. CDR3 protein: CASRDREDYEQYF.

V usage is TRBV29-1 and J usage is TRBJ1-2; the TCRdb call, TRBD1, lacks DNA for checking. The CDR3 runs to 12 residues. Germline CDR1 reads SQVTM; CDR2 reads ANQGSEA. The CDR3: CSVSLGGNGYTF.

J is TRBJ2-1 and V is TRBV7-3; TCRdb lists TRBD1, though no DNA is available to test this call. The CDR3 runs to 17 residues. Germline-derived CDR1 and CDR2 are SGHTA and FQGTGA. CDR3: CASSLTYHRASYNEQFF.

The rearrangement uses TRBV10-3 and TRBJ2-2; the D call of TRBD1 rests on TCRdb alone, since no DNA is present to check it. This CDR3 region has 12 residues. Per the germline V gene, CDR1 is ENHRY and CDR2 is SYGVKD. This CDR3 reads CANGQITGELFF.

The CDR3 loop reads CASSKEAGGVSYEQYF. The chain combines TRBV21-1 with TRBJ2-7; absent DNA, TCRdb's TRBD2 call cannot be checked. TRBV21-1 has pseudogene status. The CDR3 covers 16 residues.

This chain links TRBV6-1 with TRBJ2-3. Germline values: CDR1 MNHNS, CDR2 SASEGT. The CDR3 is 15 amino acids. CDR3 sequence: CASRLRFPSTDTQYF.

J is TRBJ2-3 and V is TRBV9; TCRdb's assignment of TRBD1 cannot be checked, as there is no DNA. Germline loops: CDR1 SGDLS, CDR2 YYNGEE. The CDR3 runs 14 residues. CDR3 sequence: CASSADRGIDTQYF.

The chain employs TRBV6-4 and TRBJ1-2; with no DNA, the TCRdb D assignment of TRBD1 cannot be verified. Germline V gene lookup returns CDR1 MRHNA and CDR2 SNTAGT. There are 14 residues in the CDR3. The CDR3 here is CASKGQGVLGGYTF.

The chain carries TRBV6-2 or TRBV6-3 and TRBJ1-2. The germline gives CDR1 MNHEY, CDR2 SVGEGT. CDR3 length equals 17 residues. This chain's CDR3 is CASSYLRHTGSDYGYTF.

This rearrangement joins TRBV4-2 to TRBJ1-5. This CDR3 is 13 amino acids long. Per germline, CDR1 LGHNA and CDR2 YNFKEQ. Here the CDR3 reads CASSQLRDQPQHF.

This chain connects TRBV20-1 to TRBJ2-5; TCRdb's D call of TRBD1 is untestable without DNA. Germline loops: CDR1 DFQATT, CDR2 SNEGSKA (reference sequence). This CDR3 is built from 13 residues. This CDR3 is CSAKGTHFETQYF.

CDR3 protein: CASTWKGGGEQYF. The chain joins TRBV12-3 or TRBV12-4 to TRBJ2-7. CDR3 length equals 13 residues.

The V gene is TRBV5-1, the J gene TRBJ2-6; TCRdb returns TRBD1, unconfirmable since there is no DNA. Germline loops: CDR1 SGHRS, CDR2 YFSETQ. CDR3 length: 16 residues. The CDR3 is CASSLGDGSGANVLTF. The variable domain in full, with the rest retrieved from reference TRBV5-1 and TRBJ2-6, is KAGVTQTPRYLIKTRGQQVTLSCSPISGHRSVSWYQQTPGQGLQFLFEYFSETQRNKGNFPGRFSGRQFSNSRSEMNVSTLELGDSALYLCASSLGDGSGANVLTFGAGSRLTVL.

The chain uses TRBV12-3 or TRBV12-4 and TRBJ2-7. The CDR3 runs to 13 residues. The CDR3 reads CASSLSTFYEQYF.

The V and J genes are TRBV20-1 and TRBJ1-5; there is no DNA to check the TCRdb D call of TRBD1. Looked up from germline, CDR1 is DFQATT and CDR2 is SNEGSKA (reference sequence). This CDR3 region has 16 residues. The chain's CDR3 is CSARRTGTGTPGAQHF.

The chain joins TRBV18 to TRBJ2-7. The V gene's germline CDR1 is KGHSH and CDR2 LQKENI. The CDR3 consists of 13 residues. The CDR3 protein is CASSPAVSYEQYF.

The V call is TRBV19, the J call TRBJ2-1; TCRdb outputs TRBD1, but without DNA this stays unchecked. The germline V gene has CDR1 LNHDA and CDR2 SQIVND (reference sequence). CDR3 length: 14 residues. The CDR3 spells CASRQRSPDDEQFF.

The gene calls are TRBV7-9 and TRBJ2-1; the D call from TCRdb, TRBD1, cannot be confirmed without DNA. In germline, CDR1 is SEHNR, CDR2 FQNEAQ (reference sequence). The CDR3 covers 15 residues. The CDR3 reads CASSQQGSGVNEQFF. Combining the CDR3 with reference TRBV7-9 and TRBJ2-1 gives the whole variable domain DTGVSQNPRHKITKRGQNVTFRCDPISEHNRLYWYRQTLGQGPEFLTYFQNEAQLEKSRLLSDRFSAERPKGSFSTLEIQRTEQGDSAMYLCASSQQGSGVNEQFFGPGTRLTVL.

The rearrangement links TRBV7-2 to TRBJ1-1; the D call from TCRdb, TRBD1, cannot be confirmed without DNA. This CDR3 has 16 residues. Germline V lookup: CDR1 SGHTA, CDR2 FQGNSA. The CDR3 is CASSLNRVGVGREAFF. The full variable domain, in which reference TRBV7-2 and TRBJ1-1 provide the parts outside the CDR3, is GAGVSQSPSNKVTEKGKDVELRCDPISGHTALYWYRQSLGQGLEFLIYFQGNSAPDKSGLPSDRFSAERTGGSVSTLTIQRTQQEDSAVYLCASSLNRVGVGREAFFGQGTRLTVV.

The chain couples TRBV3-1 to TRBJ2-7; no DNA is available, so the TRBD1 call from TCRdb remains unchecked. CDR1 is LGHDT, CDR2 YNNKEL, per germline (reference sequence). This CDR3 comprises 16 residues. The CDR3 reads CASSQDIQGPSYEQYF.